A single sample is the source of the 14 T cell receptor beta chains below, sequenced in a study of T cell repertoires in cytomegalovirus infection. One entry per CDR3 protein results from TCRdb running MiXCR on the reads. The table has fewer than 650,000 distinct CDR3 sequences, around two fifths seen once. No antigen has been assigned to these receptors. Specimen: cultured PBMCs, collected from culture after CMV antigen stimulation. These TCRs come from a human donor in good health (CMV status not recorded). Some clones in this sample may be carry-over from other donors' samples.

CDR3: CATSRERGVNTEAFF. The CDR3 DNA follows: TGTGCCACCAGCAGAGAGAGGGGGGTAAACACTGAAGCTTTCTTT. The chain combines TRBV15 with TRBJ1-1, with D tentatively TRBD1 (6 bases). The CDR3 covers 15 residues. The V end was cut by 0 bases, the J end by 2 bases, with 10 bases between. Germline CDR1 is LNHNV and CDR2 is YYDKDF (reference sequence).

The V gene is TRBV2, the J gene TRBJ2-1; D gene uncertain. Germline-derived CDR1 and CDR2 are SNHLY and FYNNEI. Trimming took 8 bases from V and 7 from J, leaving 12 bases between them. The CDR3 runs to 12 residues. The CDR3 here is CASSTQGNEQFF. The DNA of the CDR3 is TGTGCCAGCTCTACCCAAGGGAATGAGCAGTTCTTC. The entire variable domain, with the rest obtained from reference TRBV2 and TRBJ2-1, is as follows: EPEVTQTPSHQVTQMGQEVILRCVPISNHLYFYWYRQILGQKVEFLVSFYNNEISEKSEIFDDQFSVERPDGSNFTLKIRSTKLEDSAMYFCASSTQGNEQFFGPGTRLTVL.

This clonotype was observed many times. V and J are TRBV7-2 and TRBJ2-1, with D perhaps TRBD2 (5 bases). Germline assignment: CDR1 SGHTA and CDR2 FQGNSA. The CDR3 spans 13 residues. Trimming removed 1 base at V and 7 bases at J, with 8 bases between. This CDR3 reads CASSLVAGNEQFF. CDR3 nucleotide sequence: TGTGCCAGCAGCTTAGTGGCGGGTAATGAGCAGTTCTTC.

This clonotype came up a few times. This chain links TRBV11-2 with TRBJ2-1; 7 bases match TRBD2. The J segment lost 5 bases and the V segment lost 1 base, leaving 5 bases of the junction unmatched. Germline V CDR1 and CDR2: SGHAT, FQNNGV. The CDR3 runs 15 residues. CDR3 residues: CASSLAQLANNEQFF. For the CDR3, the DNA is TGTGCCAGCAGCTTAGCCCAACTAGCGAACAATGAGCAGTTCTTC.

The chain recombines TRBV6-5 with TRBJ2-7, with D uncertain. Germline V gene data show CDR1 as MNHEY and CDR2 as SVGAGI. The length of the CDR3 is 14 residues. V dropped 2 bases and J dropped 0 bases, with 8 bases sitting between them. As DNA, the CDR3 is TGTGCCAGCAGTTACAGACGGTTCTCCTACGAGCAGTACTTC. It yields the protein CASSYRRFSYEQYF.

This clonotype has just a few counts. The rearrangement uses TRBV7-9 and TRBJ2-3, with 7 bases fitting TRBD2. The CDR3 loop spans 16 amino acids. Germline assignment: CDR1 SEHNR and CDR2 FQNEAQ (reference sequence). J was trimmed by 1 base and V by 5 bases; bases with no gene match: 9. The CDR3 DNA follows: TGTGCCAGCAGCCCCCGGGCTAGCGGACGCACAGATACGCAGTATTTT. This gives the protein CASSPRASGRTDTQYF.

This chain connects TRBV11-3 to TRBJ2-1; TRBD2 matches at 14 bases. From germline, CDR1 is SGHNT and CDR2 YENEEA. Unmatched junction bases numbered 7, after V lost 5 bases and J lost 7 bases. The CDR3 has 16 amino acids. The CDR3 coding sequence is TGTGCCAGCAGCCACGGGACTAGCGGGAGTCAAAATGAGCAGTTCTTC. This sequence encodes CASSHGTSGSQNEQFF. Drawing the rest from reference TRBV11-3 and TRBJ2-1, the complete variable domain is EAGVVQSPRYKIIEKKQPVAFWCNPISGHNTLYWYLQNLGQGPELLIRYENEEAVDDSQLPKDRFSAERLKGVDSTLKIQPAELGDSAVYLCASSHGTSGSQNEQFFGPGTRLTVL.

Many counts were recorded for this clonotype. Written as DNA, the CDR3 is TGTGCCAGCAGCTTAGGGCTAGCGGGGGGCCCCAGAGCCTACAATGAGCAGTTCTTC. It codes for CASSLGLAGGPRAYNEQFF. V and J are TRBV7-2 and TRBJ2-1, with 11 bases identical to TRBD2. Germline-derived CDR1 and CDR2 are SGHTA and FQGNSA. CDR3 size: 19 residues. The V gene end was trimmed by 1 base and the J gene end by 2 bases; junction bases not matched to a gene: 10.

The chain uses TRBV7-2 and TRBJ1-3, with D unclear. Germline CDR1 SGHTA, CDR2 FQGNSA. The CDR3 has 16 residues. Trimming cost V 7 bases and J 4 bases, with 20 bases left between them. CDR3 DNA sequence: TGTGCCAGCACCATAACGCCCCGAGGATTCGGAAACACCATATATTTT. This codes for CASTITPRGFGNTIYF.

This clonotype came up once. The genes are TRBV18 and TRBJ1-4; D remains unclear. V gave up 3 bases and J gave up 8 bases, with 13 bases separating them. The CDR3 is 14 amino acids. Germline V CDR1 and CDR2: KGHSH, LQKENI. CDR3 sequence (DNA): TGTGCCAGCTCACCGGTGTCCGGGAAGGAAAAACTGTTTTTT. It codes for CASSPVSGKEKLFF.

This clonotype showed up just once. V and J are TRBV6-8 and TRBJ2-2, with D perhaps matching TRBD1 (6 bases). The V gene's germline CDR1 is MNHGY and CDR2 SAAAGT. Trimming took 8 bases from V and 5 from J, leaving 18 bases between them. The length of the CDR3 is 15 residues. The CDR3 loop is CASAFGTLNTGELFF. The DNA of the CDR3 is TGTGCCAGCGCCTTTGGGACATTGAATACCGGGGAGCTGTTTTTT.

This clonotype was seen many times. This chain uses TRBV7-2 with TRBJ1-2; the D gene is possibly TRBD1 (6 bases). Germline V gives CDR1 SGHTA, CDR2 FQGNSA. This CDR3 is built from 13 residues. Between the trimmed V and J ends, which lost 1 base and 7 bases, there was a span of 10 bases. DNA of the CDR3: TGTGCCAGCAGCTTAGACAGGGCTGGTGGCTACACCTTC. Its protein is CASSLDRAGGYTF. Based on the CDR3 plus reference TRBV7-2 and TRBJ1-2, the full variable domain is GAGVSQSPSNKVTEKGKDVELRCDPISGHTALYWYRQSLGQGLEFLIYFQGNSAPDKSGLPSDRFSAERTGGSVSTLTIQRTQQEDSAVYLCASSLDRAGGYTFGSGTRLTVV.

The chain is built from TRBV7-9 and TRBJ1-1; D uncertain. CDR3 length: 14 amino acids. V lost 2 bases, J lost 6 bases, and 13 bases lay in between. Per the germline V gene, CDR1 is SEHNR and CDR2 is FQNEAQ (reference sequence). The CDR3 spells CASSLSGSGAEAFF. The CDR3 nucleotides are TGTGCCAGCAGCTTATCCGGTTCCGGCGCTGAAGCTTTCTTT.

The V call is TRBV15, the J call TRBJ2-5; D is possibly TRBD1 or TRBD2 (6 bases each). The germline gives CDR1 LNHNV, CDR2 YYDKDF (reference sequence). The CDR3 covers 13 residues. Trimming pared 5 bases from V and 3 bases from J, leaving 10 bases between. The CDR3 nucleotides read TGTGCCACCAGCGTCGGGGGCAAAGAGACCCAGTACTTC. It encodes CATSVGGKETQYF.